These T cell receptor beta chains were read from a single sample in a study of T cells in Graves' hyperthyroidism and ophthalmopathy. From the multiplex PCR reads, TCRdb called clonotypes with MiXCR, one entry per CDR3 protein. Of 550,000 to 800,000 distinct CDR3 sequences listed, approximately 15% are singletons. The source material was blood. Every receptor here comes from a man aged 45-65 years with Graves' hyperthyroidism. The CDR3 runs from the conserved cysteine through the conserved F or W. Fields, in order: V gene, J gene, D gene, clone size, CDR3 protein, CDR3 DNA. A D gene is named only where the DNA matches it firmly. Size is stated for part of the rows, as once, few or many counts, or as a class when the clone is expanded.

TRBV2	TRBJ2-7	NA	once	CASRADGGSAYEQYF	TGTGCCAGCAGAGCAGACGGCGGATCAGCCTACGAGCAGTACTTC
TRBV5-1	TRBJ2-1	NA	many	CASSLVAGLASYEQFF	TGCGCCAGCAGCTTGGTTGCGGGCCTGGCCTCGTATGAGCAGTTCTTC
TRBV6-2/TRBV6-3	TRBJ2-7	NA	NA	CASSYISYEQYF	TGTGCCAGCAGTTACATATCCTACGAGCAGTACTTC
TRBV11-2	TRBJ1-2	NA	NA	CASSSFEGRNLFSYTF	TGTGCCAGCAGCTCATTCGAGGGCAGGAATTTGTTTAGCTACACCTTC
TRBV5-1	TRBJ1-4	NA	NA	CASSPTGGSEEKLFF	TGCGCCAGCAGTCCGACGGGGGGCTCAGAGGAAAAACTGTTTTTT
TRBV28	TRBJ2-1	NA	many	CASSTGLNNEQFF	TGTGCCAGCAGCACAGGACTTAACAATGAGCAGTTCTTC
TRBV9	TRBJ2-3	TRBD2	NA	CASSFLVAGPTDTQYF	TGTGCCAGCAGCTTCCTAGTAGCGGGACCGACAGATACGCAGTATTTT
TRBV20-1	TRBJ2-1	TRBD2	many	CSASQLAGADNEQFF	TGCAGTGCTAGCCAACTAGCGGGAGCTGACAATGAGCAGTTCTTC
TRBV3-1	TRBJ2-5	NA	many	CASSQAPAGLQETQYF	TGTGCCAGCAGCCAAGCCCCTGCGGGTCTACAAGAGACCCAGTACTTC
TRBV20-1	TRBJ2-5	TRBD2	few	CSASIPGLAGGIQETQYF	TGCAGTGCTAGTATACCGGGACTAGCGGGAGGAATCCAAGAGACCCAGTACTTC
TRBV5-1	TRBJ2-2	NA	few	CASSLGSTADNAGELFF	TGCGCCAGCAGTTTGGGGTCGACGGCGGATAACGCCGGGGAGCTGTTTTTT
TRBV20-1	TRBJ2-5	TRBD2	NA	CSARTTPGRGTQYF	TGCAGTGCTAGAACGACTCCCGGGAGGGGGACCCAGTACTTC
TRBV9	TRBJ2-2	TRBD2	few	CASSPRTSGITGELFF	TGTGCCAGCAGCCCCCGGACTAGCGGGATCACCGGGGAGCTGTTTTTT
TRBV12-3/TRBV12-4	TRBJ1-1	TRBD1	many	CASSLGQGTLNTEAFF	TGTGCCAGCAGCTTGGGACAGGGGACGCTGAACACTGAAGCTTTCTTT
TRBV29-1	TRBJ2-7	NA	many	CSVAGQPYEQYF	TGCAGCGTTGCGGGACAACCCTACGAGCAGTACTTC
TRBV15	TRBJ1-5	TRBD1	NA	CATSRDISGTGHQPQHF	TGTGCCACCAGCAGAGATATATCTGGGACAGGGCATCAGCCCCAGCATTTT
TRBV28	TRBJ2-7	TRBD1	many	CASRVDRGGYEQYF	TGTGCCAGCAGGGTCGACAGGGGCGGATACGAGCAGTACTTC
TRBV6-4	TRBJ2-1	TRBD2	NA	CASSPSVLAGSSYNEQFF	TGTGCCAGCAGCCCCTCAGTACTAGCGGGCAGCTCCTACAATGAGCAGTTCTTC
TRBV20-1	TRBJ2-7	TRBD2	NA	CSAKAGLAGYEQYF	TGCAGTGCTAAAGCGGGACTAGCGGGATACGAGCAGTACTTC
TRBV7-9	TRBJ2-1	TRBD2	NA	CASPQRGETYNEQFF	TGTGCCAGCCCCCAGCGGGGGGAAACTTACAATGAGCAGTTCTTC
TRBV27	TRBJ2-3	TRBD2	many	CASRVAGVPNTQYF	TGTGCCAGCAGAGTGGCGGGAGTCCCAAATACGCAGTATTTT
TRBV5-1	TRBJ2-4	TRBD2	many	CASRLGGGRGEERRNIQYF	TGCGCCAGCAGGTTAGGCGGTGGACGGGGGGAGGAGCGGCGAAACATTCAGTACTTC
TRBV7-7	TRBJ2-1	TRBD2	NA	CASSLDEAGGRINEQFF	TGTGCTAGCAGCTTAGATGAGGCGGGAGGGCGGATTAATGAGCAGTTCTTC
TRBV4-1	TRBJ2-5	NA	NA	CASSHPTGRDQETQYF	TGCGCCAGCAGCCATCCGACAGGACGGGACCAAGAGACCCAGTACTTC
TRBV6-5	TRBJ2-7	NA	NA	CASSWARSSYEQYF	TGTGCCAGCAGTTGGGCCCGAAGCTCCTACGAGCAGTACTTC
TRBV7-9	TRBJ2-7	NA	NA	CASSLAREGTYEQYF	TGTGCCAGCAGCTTAGCCAGGGAAGGGACCTACGAGCAGTACTTC
TRBV24-1	TRBJ2-2	TRBD1	NA	CATSDASGTGGITGELFF	TGTGCCACCAGTGATGCATCCGGGACAGGGGGGATCACCGGGGAGCTGTTTTTT
TRBV6-2/TRBV6-3	TRBJ2-6	NA	NA	CASNQHLGSGANVLTF	TGTGCCAGCAACCAACATCTGGGGTCTGGGGCCAACGTCCTGACTTTC
TRBV12-3/TRBV12-4	TRBJ2-3	NA	many	CASSLDGTDTQYF	TGTGCCAGCAGTTTAGATGGGACAGATACGCAGTATTTT
TRBV2	TRBJ1-2	NA	many	CASSEGFRSGYTF	TGTGCCAGCAGTGAGGGTTTTCGTAGTGGCTACACCTTC
TRBV24-1	TRBJ1-5	NA	NA	CATSDSGVLNQPQHF	TGTGCCACCAGTGATTCAGGGGTCCTCAATCAGCCCCAGCATTTT
TRBV12-3/TRBV12-4	TRBJ1-5	TRBD1	NA	CASSLLQGAMGNQPQHF	TGTGCCAGCAGTCTCCTACAGGGGGCAATGGGCAATCAGCCCCAGCATTTT
TRBV12-3/TRBV12-4	TRBJ2-1	NA	few	CASSFYRSSYNEQFF	TGTGCCAGCAGTTTTTACAGGAGCTCCTACAATGAGCAGTTCTTC
TRBV4-1	TRBJ2-7	TRBD2	few	CASSQDLAGSSEQYF	TGCGCCAGCAGCCAAGATCTAGCGGGGTCTTCAGAGCAGTACTTC
TRBV27	TRBJ1-5	NA	few	CASSKQGRDDQPQHF	TGTGCCAGCAGTAAACAGGGACGGGACGATCAGCCCCAGCATTTT
TRBV6-2/TRBV6-3	TRBJ2-7	NA	many	CASTNGAGSSYEQYF	TGTGCCAGCACCAACGGGGCGGGGAGCTCCTACGAGCAGTACTTC
TRBV5-1	TRBJ2-7	TRBD1	many	CASRSDRASYEQYF	TGCGCCAGCAGATCCGACAGGGCCTCCTACGAGCAGTACTTC
TRBV27	TRBJ2-1	NA	NA	CASTPFRLSSYNEQFF	TGTGCCAGCACCCCATTCCGGTTAAGCTCCTACAATGAGCAGTTCTTC
TRBV7-9	TRBJ1-5	NA	many	CASSQMDSNQPQHF	TGTGCCAGCAGCCAGATGGACAGCAATCAGCCCCAGCATTTT
TRBV12-3/TRBV12-4	TRBJ2-5	NA	many	CASSFEVKETQYF	TGTGCCAGCAGTTTCGAGGTAAAAGAGACCCAGTACTTC
TRBV12-3/TRBV12-4	TRBJ1-5	NA	many	CASTQKGIGNQPQHF	TGTGCCAGCACCCAAAAGGGAATCGGCAATCAGCCCCAGCATTTT
TRBV4-1	TRBJ2-1	TRBD2	few	CASSPRAGGGYEQFF	TGCGCCAGCAGCCCCAGAGCGGGAGGCGGGTATGAGCAGTTCTTC
TRBV12-3/TRBV12-4	TRBJ2-1	TRBD1	many	CASSLWDRDNEQFF	TGTGCCAGCAGTCTTTGGGACAGGGACAATGAGCAGTTCTTC
TRBV7-9	TRBJ1-5	NA	few	CASSLKGVNQPQHF	TGTGCCAGCAGCTTAAAAGGGGTTAACCAGCCCCAGCATTTT
TRBV5-1	TRBJ1-2	TRBD1	NA	CASSLWGQGPFDNYGYTF	TGCGCCAGCAGCTTGTGGGGACAGGGCCCATTTGATAACTATGGCTACACCTTC
TRBV9	TRBJ2-1	TRBD2	NA	CASSVEGGALYNEQFF	TGTGCCAGCAGCGTAGAGGGAGGGGCTCTTTACAATGAGCAGTTCTTC
TRBV5-1	TRBJ2-2	TRBD2	NA	CASSSGLLAGGSAGELFF	TGCGCCAGCAGCTCCGGACTGCTAGCGGGAGGCTCGGCCGGGGAGCTGTTTTTT
TRBV2	TRBJ2-1	NA	many	CASSTDTYNEQFF	TGTGCCAGCAGCACCGATACTTACAATGAGCAGTTCTTC
TRBV28	TRBJ2-5	NA	many	CASSLISIARFQETQYF	TGTGCCAGCAGTTTAATCTCCATAGCTAGATTCCAAGAGACCCAGTACTTC
TRBV6-9	TRBJ2-1	NA	NA	CASSYGGSHEQFF	TGTGCCAGCAGTTACGGCGGGTCGCATGAGCAGTTCTTC
TRBV27	TRBJ2-7	TRBD1	many	CASKAGQGTYEQYF	TGTGCCAGCAAAGCGGGACAGGGAACCTACGAGCAGTACTTC
TRBV2	TRBJ1-4	NA	many	CASSGPTNEKLFF	TGTGCCAGCAGTGGGCCAACTAATGAAAAACTGTTTTTT
TRBV6-1	TRBJ1-5	NA	many	CASSESSNQPQHF	TGTGCCAGCAGCGAATCAAGCAATCAGCCCCAGCATTTT